Listed below are T cell receptor beta chains from one sample, sequenced in a study of post-analysis software for immune sequencing data. TCRdb recomputed calls from the PCR reads with MiXCR, one row per CDR3 protein. The sample lists hundreds of thousands of distinct CDR3 sequences, approximately 53% occurring once. Sequencing was done on a sample of blood. The receptors originated from a girl aged 10 to 17 with multiple sclerosis. The CDR3 runs from the conserved cysteine through the conserved F or W. Each record gives: D gene, clone size, V gene, J gene, CDR3 DNA, CDR3 protein. The D gene is left open where the match is weak. Some rows mark clone size as missing; the rest say once, few, many or name a class of expanded clone.

D gene: .; clone size: once; V gene: TRBV7-9; J gene: TRBJ2-7; CDR3 DNA: TGTGCCAGCAGCTTAGCGCCAGGGCGGATCGACGAGCAGTACTTC; CDR3 protein: CASSLAPGRIDEQYF
D gene: .; clone size: .; V gene: TRBV20-1; J gene: TRBJ1-2; CDR3 DNA: TGCAGTGCGAGGCCGGAGACACCGGGCAACTATGGCTACACCTTC; CDR3 protein: CSARPETPGNYGYTF
D gene: .; clone size: .; V gene: TRBV5-1; J gene: TRBJ2-7; CDR3 DNA: TGCGCCAGCAGCCTACGACAGGCCTCACCGTCCTACGAGCAGTACTTC; CDR3 protein: CASSLRQASPSYEQYF
D gene: .; clone size: few; V gene: TRBV30; J gene: TRBJ1-1; CDR3 DNA: TGTGCCTCTCAACAGGGCGGAAGGACTGAAGCTTTCTTT; CDR3 protein: CASQQGGRTEAFF
D gene: TRBD1; clone size: few; V gene: TRBV29-1; J gene: TRBJ2-2; CDR3 DNA: TGCAGCGTGTCGGGACAGGTCTCCACCGGGGAGCTGTTTTTT; CDR3 protein: CSVSGQVSTGELFF
D gene: .; clone size: .; V gene: TRBV18; J gene: TRBJ2-1; CDR3 DNA: TGTGCCAGCTCTCTTCGTTCGGCGAGGAATGAGCAGTTCTTC; CDR3 protein: CASSLRSARNEQFF
D gene: .; clone size: few; V gene: TRBV12-3/TRBV12-4; J gene: TRBJ2-7; CDR3 DNA: TGTGCCAGCAGTTCCCCGGGGGTGAGACTAGTGGATCTCGAGCAGTACTTC; CDR3 protein: CASSSPGVRLVDLEQYF
D gene: .; clone size: .; V gene: TRBV4-1; J gene: TRBJ2-3; CDR3 DNA: TGCGCCAGCAGCCAAGCCTCCATCGATACGCAGTATTTT; CDR3 protein: CASSQASIDTQYF
D gene: .; clone size: .; V gene: TRBV20-1; J gene: TRBJ1-6; CDR3 DNA: TGCAGCTCAAGGGGGGCCACGAGCTCCTATAATTCACCCCTCCACTTT; CDR3 protein: CSSRGATSSYNSPLHF
D gene: .; clone size: few; V gene: TRBV10-3; J gene: TRBJ2-7; CDR3 DNA: TGTGCCATCAGTGGCCCCGTACACGAGCAGTACTTC; CDR3 protein: CAISGPVHEQYF
D gene: TRBD2; clone size: few; V gene: TRBV12-3/TRBV12-4; J gene: TRBJ2-7; CDR3 DNA: TGTGCCAGCAGTCCTCGGACTAGCGGGCGTACCTACGAGCAGTACTTC; CDR3 protein: CASSPRTSGRTYEQYF
D gene: .; clone size: .; V gene: TRBV20-1; J gene: TRBJ1-1; CDR3 DNA: TGCAGTGCTAGGGGGGAAAAGAACACTGAAGCTTTCTTT; CDR3 protein: CSARGEKNTEAFF
D gene: TRBD2; clone size: once; V gene: TRBV5-1; J gene: TRBJ2-1; CDR3 DNA: TGCGCCAGCAGCTTGCCCCATGGACTAGCGGAATACAATGAGCAGTTCTTC; CDR3 protein: CASSLPHGLAEYNEQFF
D gene: .; clone size: .; V gene: TRBV4-1; J gene: TRBJ2-7; CDR3 DNA: TGCGCCAGCAGCCAGGGTCGGGGTCTCCCCTACGAGCAGTACTTC; CDR3 protein: CASSQGRGLPYEQYF
D gene: .; clone size: .; V gene: TRBV5-1; J gene: TRBJ1-1; CDR3 DNA: TGCGCCAGCAGCTTGGTGGGGGCAGGGGTTATGAACACTGGAGCTTTCTTT; CDR3 protein: CASSLVGAGVMNTGAFF
D gene: TRBD2; clone size: .; V gene: TRBV4-1; J gene: TRBJ2-1; CDR3 DNA: TGCGCCAGCAGCCAGGCCCCGGGGGAGGGGCACAATGAGCAGTTCTTC; CDR3 protein: CASSQAPGEGHNEQFF
D gene: .; clone size: .; V gene: TRBV7-9; J gene: TRBJ1-1; CDR3 DNA: TGTGCCAGCAGCCCTGAGGGGCGGGGACTCGGCACTGAAGCTTTCTTT; CDR3 protein: CASSPEGRGLGTEAFF
D gene: .; clone size: .; V gene: TRBV27; J gene: TRBJ2-7; CDR3 DNA: TGTGCCAGCAGCGGGTCAGGCAGGCCGGGCGAGCAGTACTTC; CDR3 protein: CASSGSGRPGEQYF
D gene: TRBD1; clone size: .; V gene: TRBV13; J gene: TRBJ1-4; CDR3 DNA: TGTGCCAGCAGCGCCCGGGGGACAGGGAATGAAAAACTGTTTTTT; CDR3 protein: CASSARGTGNEKLFF
D gene: TRBD1; clone size: few; V gene: TRBV7-9; J gene: TRBJ2-7; CDR3 DNA: TGTGCCAGCAGTAACAGGGGGCGGTACGAGCAGTACTTC; CDR3 protein: CASSNRGRYEQYF
D gene: .; clone size: .; V gene: TRBV7-6; J gene: TRBJ1-6; CDR3 DNA: TGTGCCAGCAGCTTAGCCCCAGCGGACGGGCAGAATTCGCCCCTCCACTTT; CDR3 protein: CASSLAPADGQNSPLHF
D gene: .; clone size: .; V gene: TRBV29-1; J gene: TRBJ2-5; CDR3 DNA: TGCAGCGTTTACTCGCCAGAGGGGGGGGAGACCCAGTACTTC; CDR3 protein: CSVYSPEGGETQYF
D gene: .; clone size: .; V gene: TRBV7-2; J gene: TRBJ2-7; CDR3 DNA: TGTGCCAGCAGCTTAGTGGGGCATATTCCCTACGAGCAGTACTTC; CDR3 protein: CASSLVGHIPYEQYF
D gene: TRBD1; clone size: .; V gene: TRBV6-6; J gene: TRBJ1-1; CDR3 DNA: TGTGCCAGCAGCCCCGGGACAGTCACTGAAGCTTTCTTT; CDR3 protein: CASSPGTVTEAFF
D gene: TRBD2; clone size: few; V gene: TRBV11-2; J gene: TRBJ2-7; CDR3 DNA: TGTGCCAGCAGGGGACTAGCGGGAGGCCACGAGCAGTACTTC; CDR3 protein: CASRGLAGGHEQYF
D gene: .; clone size: .; V gene: TRBV7-9; J gene: TRBJ2-7; CDR3 DNA: TGTGCCAGCAGCTTTGGACAGACCTCCTACGAGCAGTACTTC; CDR3 protein: CASSFGQTSYEQYF
D gene: TRBD1; clone size: .; V gene: TRBV2; J gene: TRBJ2-5; CDR3 DNA: TGTGCCAGCAGCGGAGGAGGACAGGGACAAGAGACCCAGTACTTC; CDR3 protein: CASSGGGQGQETQYF
D gene: .; clone size: .; V gene: TRBV20-1; J gene: TRBJ1-1; CDR3 DNA: TGCAGTGCCAGACAGTCCGTGAACACTGAAGCTTTCTTT; CDR3 protein: CSARQSVNTEAFF
D gene: TRBD2; clone size: once; V gene: TRBV3-1; J gene: TRBJ2-1; CDR3 DNA: TGTGCCAGCAGCCGGCCGACGGGGGGAGTCAATGAGCAGTTCTTC; CDR3 protein: CASSRPTGGVNEQFF
D gene: TRBD2; clone size: .; V gene: TRBV29-1; J gene: TRBJ2-1; CDR3 DNA: TGCAGCGTTGAAGTTAGGGGAAGGGGTCTAGCGGGACGCTACAATGAGCAGTTCTTC; CDR3 protein: CSVEVRGRGLAGRYNEQFF
D gene: .; clone size: few; V gene: TRBV6-5; J gene: TRBJ1-2; CDR3 DNA: TGTGCCAGCACCTTAATGGGAGGGGGTCGCTATGGCTACACCTTC; CDR3 protein: CASTLMGGGRYGYTF
D gene: .; clone size: .; V gene: TRBV7-6; J gene: TRBJ2-1; CDR3 DNA: TGTGCCAGCAGCCACGCAGGGGACAATGAGCAGTTCTTC; CDR3 protein: CASSHAGDNEQFF
D gene: .; clone size: few; V gene: TRBV5-1; J gene: TRBJ1-2; CDR3 DNA: TGCGCCAGCAGCTTTTCAGGGTTCTGGGGCTACACCTTC; CDR3 protein: CASSFSGFWGYTF
D gene: .; clone size: .; V gene: TRBV29-1; J gene: TRBJ2-3; CDR3 DNA: TGCAGCGTTGGTACAATGGGTGGCGATACGCAGTATTTT; CDR3 protein: CSVGTMGGDTQYF
D gene: TRBD2; clone size: .; V gene: TRBV12-3/TRBV12-4; J gene: TRBJ2-5; CDR3 DNA: TGTGCCAGCAGTTTTAGGAACGCGGGGGAAGAGACCCAGTACTTC; CDR3 protein: CASSFRNAGEETQYF
D gene: TRBD2; clone size: .; V gene: TRBV18; J gene: TRBJ2-5; CDR3 DNA: TGTGCCAGCTCACCATCAAGCGGGAGCTTTGGTCGGCAAGAGACCCAGTACTTC; CDR3 protein: CASSPSSGSFGRQETQYF
D gene: .; clone size: .; V gene: TRBV3-1; J gene: TRBJ1-1; CDR3 DNA: TGTGCCAGCAGCCAGGCAGTGAACACTGAAGCTTTCTTT; CDR3 protein: CASSQAVNTEAFF
D gene: .; clone size: .; V gene: TRBV6-5; J gene: TRBJ2-5; CDR3 DNA: TGTGCCAGCAGTTACTCATGGGAGACCCAGTACTTC; CDR3 protein: CASSYSWETQYF
D gene: TRBD1; clone size: once; V gene: TRBV4-1; J gene: TRBJ2-4; CDR3 DNA: TGCGCCAGCAGCCAAGAAATTGGGACAGGGTTTCGCAAAAACATTCAGTACTTC; CDR3 protein: CASSQEIGTGFRKNIQYF
D gene: .; clone size: .; V gene: TRBV20-1; J gene: TRBJ2-1; CDR3 DNA: TGCAGTGCTAGAGATAGGGGCAGTCCGACCTTCAATGAGCAGTTCTTC; CDR3 protein: CSARDRGSPTFNEQFF
D gene: TRBD2; clone size: few; V gene: TRBV10-2; J gene: TRBJ2-4; CDR3 DNA: TGCGCCAGCAGTGAGTCGTGGGGACTAGCGGGAGTAGAAGCCAAAAACATTCAGTACTTC; CDR3 protein: CASSESWGLAGVEAKNIQYF
D gene: .; clone size: few; V gene: TRBV12-3/TRBV12-4; J gene: TRBJ2-1; CDR3 DNA: TGTGCCAGCAGCGGACGTTCCTCTTCCTACAATGAGCAGTTCTTC; CDR3 protein: CASSGRSSSYNEQFF
D gene: .; clone size: few; V gene: TRBV9; J gene: TRBJ2-3; CDR3 DNA: TGTGCCAGCAGCAGACGCACAGATACGCAGTATTTT; CDR3 protein: CASSRRTDTQYF